This T cell receptor beta chain was sequenced during a study of Graves' ophthalmopathy and Graves' hyperthyroidism. The wider study: Untreated patients at initial diagnosis provided peripheral blood.

Study results and limitations: Forecasting of ophthalmopathy progression by the model achieved over 55% sensitivity and less than 80% specificity.

As the template, RNA transcripts were used to amplify TCR beta CDR3 regions. The library came from an HTBI-primed first-round RT-PCR and a second-round multiplex PCR. TCRdb reprocessed the multiplex PCR reads via MiXCR and lists one record per CDR3 protein. Among some 520,000 distinct CDR3 sequences listed, around 14% were seen once. This clonotype was counted many times. The antigen is unknown. Compared with germline, one end of the junction differs, possibly owing to a read error. Looked up from germline, CDR1 is SGHRS and CDR2 is YFSETQ. The CDR3 length is 12 residues. Clinical symptoms, serum thyroxine, TRAb, thyroid ultrasound and orbital computed tomography determined diagnosis. PBMCs were isolated by Ficoll-Paque density gradient centrifugation, using approximately 10 ml of fresh peripheral blood as the starting material.

The sequencing input was blood. This TCR came from a woman aged 25-40 years with Graves' ophthalmopathy. This rearrangement joins TRBV5-1 to TRBJ1-2; D not certain. CDR3 sequence (DNA): TGTGCCAGCAGTTTGGAGGAGGGTGGCTACACCTTC. Protein: CASSLEEGGYTF.